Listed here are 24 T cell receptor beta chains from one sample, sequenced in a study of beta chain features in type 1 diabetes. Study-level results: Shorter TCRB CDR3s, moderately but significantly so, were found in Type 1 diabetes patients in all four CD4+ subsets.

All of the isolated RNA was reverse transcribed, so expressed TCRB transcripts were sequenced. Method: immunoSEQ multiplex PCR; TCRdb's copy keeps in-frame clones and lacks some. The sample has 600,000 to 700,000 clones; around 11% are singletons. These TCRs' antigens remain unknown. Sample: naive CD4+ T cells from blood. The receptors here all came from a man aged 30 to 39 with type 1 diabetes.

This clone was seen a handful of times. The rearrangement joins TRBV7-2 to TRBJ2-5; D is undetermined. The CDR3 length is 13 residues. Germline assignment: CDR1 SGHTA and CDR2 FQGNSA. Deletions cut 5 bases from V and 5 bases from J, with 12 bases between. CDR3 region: CASSTRAAETQYF. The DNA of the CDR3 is TGTGCCAGCAGCACCCGGGCCGCTGAGACCCAGTACTTC.

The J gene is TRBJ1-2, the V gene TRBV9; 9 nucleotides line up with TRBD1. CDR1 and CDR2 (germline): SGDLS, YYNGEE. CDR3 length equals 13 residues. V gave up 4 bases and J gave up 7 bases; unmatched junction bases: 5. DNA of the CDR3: TGTGCCAGCAGCTCCGGGACAGGGACTGGCTACACCTTC. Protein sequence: CASSSGTGTGYTF. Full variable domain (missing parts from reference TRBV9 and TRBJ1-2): DSGVTQTPKHLITATGQRVTLRCSPRSGDLSVYWYQQSLDQGLQFLIQYYNGEERAKGNILERFSAQQFPDLHSELNLSSLELGDSALYFCASSSGTGTGYTFGSGTRLTVV.

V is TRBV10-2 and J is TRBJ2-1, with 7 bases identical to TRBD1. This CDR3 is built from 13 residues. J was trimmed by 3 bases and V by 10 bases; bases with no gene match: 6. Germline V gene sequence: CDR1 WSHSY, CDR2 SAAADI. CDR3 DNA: TGCGCCACCCACCGGGACAGCTACAATGAGCAGTTCTTC. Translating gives CATHRDSYNEQFF.

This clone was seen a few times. CDR3 amino acids: CASSPLSSMNTEAFF. In nucleotides, the CDR3 is TGTGCCAGTAGTCCTCTGAGCTCGATGAACACTGAAGCTTTCTTT. This chain uses TRBV19 with TRBJ1-1; D call uncertain. CDR3 length equals 15 residues. Between the trimmed V and J ends, which lost 5 bases and 0 bases, there was a span of 13 bases. Germline values: CDR1 LNHDA, CDR2 SQIVND (reference sequence).

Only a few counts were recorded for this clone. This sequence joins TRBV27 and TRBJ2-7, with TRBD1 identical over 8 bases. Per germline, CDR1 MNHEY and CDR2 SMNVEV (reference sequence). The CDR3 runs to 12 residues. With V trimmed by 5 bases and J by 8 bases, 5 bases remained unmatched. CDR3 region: CASSLGTGQQYF. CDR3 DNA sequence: TGTGCCAGCAGTCTTGGGACAGGCCAGCAGTACTTC.

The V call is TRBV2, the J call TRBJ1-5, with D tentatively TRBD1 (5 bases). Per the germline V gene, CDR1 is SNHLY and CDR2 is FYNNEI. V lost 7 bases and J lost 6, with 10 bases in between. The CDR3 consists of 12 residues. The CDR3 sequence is CASTRGGQPQHF. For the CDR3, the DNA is TGTGCCAGCACGAGGGGCGGTCAGCCCCAGCATTTT.

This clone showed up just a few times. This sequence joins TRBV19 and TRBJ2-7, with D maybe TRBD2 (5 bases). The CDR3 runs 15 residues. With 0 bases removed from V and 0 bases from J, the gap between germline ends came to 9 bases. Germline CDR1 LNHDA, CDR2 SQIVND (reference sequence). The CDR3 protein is CASSIDTGFSYEQYF. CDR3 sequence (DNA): TGTGCCAGTAGTATAGACACGGGATTCTCCTACGAGCAGTACTTC.

The CDR3 nucleotides read TGTGCCTGGAGTGTACTGGACAGGGGCTACGAGCAGTACTTC. Translation gives CAWSVLDRGYEQYF. V and J are TRBV30 and TRBJ2-7; 9 bases line up with TRBD1. The V and J ends lost 0 bases and 3 bases, in that order; junction bases with no gene match: 3. The CDR3 is 14 amino acids. The germline CDR1 and CDR2 sequences are GTSNPN and SVGIG (reference sequence).

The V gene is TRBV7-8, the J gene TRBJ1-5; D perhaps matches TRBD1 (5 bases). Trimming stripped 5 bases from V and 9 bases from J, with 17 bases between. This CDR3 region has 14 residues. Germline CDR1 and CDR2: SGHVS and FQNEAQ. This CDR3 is CASSQLGGKGPQHF. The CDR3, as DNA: TGTGCCAGCAGCCAACTCGGGGGTAAGGGGCCCCAGCATTTT.

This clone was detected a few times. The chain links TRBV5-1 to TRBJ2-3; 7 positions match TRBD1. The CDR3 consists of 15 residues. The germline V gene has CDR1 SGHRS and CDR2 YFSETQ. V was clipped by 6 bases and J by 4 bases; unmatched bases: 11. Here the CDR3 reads CASIQGTDSPDTQYF. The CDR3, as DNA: TGCGCCAGCATCCAAGGGACAGACTCCCCAGATACGCAGTATTTT.

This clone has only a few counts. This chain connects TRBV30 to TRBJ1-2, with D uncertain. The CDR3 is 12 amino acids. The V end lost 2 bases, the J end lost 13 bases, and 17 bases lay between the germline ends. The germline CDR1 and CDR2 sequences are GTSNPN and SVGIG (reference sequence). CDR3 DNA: TGTGCCTGGAGTACCGGGCCCCGGTTGGGCACCTTC. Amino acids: CAWSTGPRLGTF.

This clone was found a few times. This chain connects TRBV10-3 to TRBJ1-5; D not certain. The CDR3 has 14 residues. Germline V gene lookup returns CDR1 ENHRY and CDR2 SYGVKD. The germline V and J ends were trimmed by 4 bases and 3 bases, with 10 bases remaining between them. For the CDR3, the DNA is TGTGCCATCAGTGCCGACGGAAACAATCAGCCCCAGCATTTT. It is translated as CAISADGNNQPQHF.

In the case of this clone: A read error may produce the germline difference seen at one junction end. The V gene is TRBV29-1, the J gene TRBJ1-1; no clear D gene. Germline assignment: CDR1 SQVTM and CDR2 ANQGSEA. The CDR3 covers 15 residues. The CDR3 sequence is CSVEDGGRGNTEAFF. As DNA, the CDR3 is TGCAGCGTCGAAGACGGAGGACGGGGGAACACTGAAGCTTTCTTT.

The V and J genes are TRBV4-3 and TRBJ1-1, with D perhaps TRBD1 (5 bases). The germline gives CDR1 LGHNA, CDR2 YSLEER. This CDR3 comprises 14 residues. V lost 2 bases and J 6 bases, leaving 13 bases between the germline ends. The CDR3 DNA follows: TGCGCCAGCAGCCAAAGCTTCAGGGAAGCTGAAGCTTTCTTT. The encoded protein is CASSQSFREAEAFF.

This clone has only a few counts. This chain's CDR3 is CASSLGTDNQPQHF. The CDR3 bases are TGTGCCAGCAGCTTAGGGACAGACAATCAGCCCCAGCATTTT. The chain couples TRBV7-9 to TRBJ1-5; a possible D gene is TRBD1 (6 bases). The CDR3 is 14 amino acids. Germline V gives CDR1 SEHNR, CDR2 FQNEAQ (reference sequence). V lost 1 base and J 3 bases, leaving 7 bases between the germline ends.

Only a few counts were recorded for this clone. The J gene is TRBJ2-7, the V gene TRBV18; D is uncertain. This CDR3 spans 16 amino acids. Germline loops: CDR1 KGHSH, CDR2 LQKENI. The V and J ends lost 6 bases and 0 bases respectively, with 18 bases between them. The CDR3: CASSFSRVISSYEQYF. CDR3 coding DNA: TGTGCCAGCTCGTTTTCCCGGGTTATTAGCTCCTACGAGCAGTACTTC.

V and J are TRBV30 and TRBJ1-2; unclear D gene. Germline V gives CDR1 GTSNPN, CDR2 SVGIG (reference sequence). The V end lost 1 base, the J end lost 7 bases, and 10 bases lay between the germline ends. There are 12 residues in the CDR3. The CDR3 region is CAWSDTPAGYTF. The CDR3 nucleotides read TGTGCCTGGAGTGATACCCCAGCTGGCTACACCTTC.

CDR3 residues: CASSPPPGEIYNEQFF. The CDR3 bases are TGTGCCAGCAGCCCGCCGCCCGGGGAGATCTACAATGAGCAGTTCTTC. V and J are TRBV5-4 and TRBJ2-1; a possible D gene is TRBD2 (5 bases). The CDR3 sequence is 16 residues long. Germline V CDR1 and CDR2: SGHNT, YYREEE (reference sequence). With 4 bases removed from V and 3 bases from J, the gap between germline ends came to 17 bases.

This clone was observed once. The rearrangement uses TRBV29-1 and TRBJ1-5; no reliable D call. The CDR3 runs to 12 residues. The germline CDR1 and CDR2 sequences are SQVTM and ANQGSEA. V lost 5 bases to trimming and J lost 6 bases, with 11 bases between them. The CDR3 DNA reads TGCAGCGTTATTGGTTTCGGTCAGCCCCAGCATTTT. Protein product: CSVIGFGQPQHF.

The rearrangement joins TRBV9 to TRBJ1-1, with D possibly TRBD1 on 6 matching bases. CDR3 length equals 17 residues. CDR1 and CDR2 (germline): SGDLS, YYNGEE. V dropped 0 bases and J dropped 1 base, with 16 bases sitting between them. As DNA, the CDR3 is TGTGCCAGCAGCGTAGTCATAGGGGGAGGATCGAACACTGAAGCTTTCTTT. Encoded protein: CASSVVIGGGSNTEAFF.

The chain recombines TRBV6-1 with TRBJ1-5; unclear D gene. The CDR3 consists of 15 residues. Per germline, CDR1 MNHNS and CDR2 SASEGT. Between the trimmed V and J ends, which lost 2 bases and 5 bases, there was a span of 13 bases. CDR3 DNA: TGTGCCAGCAGTGAAACCCCGGCCTGGGATCAGCCCCAGCATTTT. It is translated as CASSETPAWDQPQHF.

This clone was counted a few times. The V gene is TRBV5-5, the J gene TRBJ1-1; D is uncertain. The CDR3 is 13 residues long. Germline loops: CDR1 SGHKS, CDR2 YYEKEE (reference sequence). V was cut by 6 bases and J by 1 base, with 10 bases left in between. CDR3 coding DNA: TGTGCCAGCACCCCAACACCGAACACTGAAGCTTTCTTT. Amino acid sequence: CASTPTPNTEAFF.

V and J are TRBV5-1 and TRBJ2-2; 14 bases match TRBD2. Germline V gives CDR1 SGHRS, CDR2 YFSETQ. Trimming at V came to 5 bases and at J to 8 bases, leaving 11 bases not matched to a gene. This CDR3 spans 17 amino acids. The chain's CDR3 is CASSNVGLAGAKGELFF. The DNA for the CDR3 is TGCGCCAGCAGTAACGTGGGACTAGCGGGAGCTAAGGGGGAGCTGTTTTTT.

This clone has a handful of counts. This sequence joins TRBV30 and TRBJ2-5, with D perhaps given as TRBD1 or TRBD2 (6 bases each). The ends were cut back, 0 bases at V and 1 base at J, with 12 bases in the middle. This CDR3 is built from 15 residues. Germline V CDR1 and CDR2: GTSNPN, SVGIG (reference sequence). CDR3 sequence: CAWSVLGGPQETQYF. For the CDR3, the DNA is TGTGCCTGGAGTGTACTCGGGGGCCCCCAAGAGACCCAGTACTTC. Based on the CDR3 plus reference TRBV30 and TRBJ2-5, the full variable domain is SQTIHQWPATLVQPVGSPLSLECTVEGTSNPNLYWYRQAAGRGLQLLFYSVGIGQISSEVPQNLSASRPQDRQFILSSKKLLLSDSGFYLCAWSVLGGPQETQYFGPGTRLLVL.